This TCR beta chain was sequenced for a study of CDR3 diversity in severe acne. TCRdb itself ran the PCR reads through MiXCR, one entry per CDR3 protein. The table shows over 70,000 distinct CDR3 sequences, with under 60% occurring only once. The CDR3 contains 11 residues. Per germline, CDR1 MDHEN and CDR2 SYDVKM. V was clipped by 4 bases and J by 11 bases, with 11 bases between them. This TCR came from a male donor in good health, without acne. This sequence joins TRBV28 and TRBJ2-5, with a tentative D call TRBD1 (5 bases). Material for sequencing was blood. The CDR3 coding sequence is TGTGCCAGCAGTTCCCCCAGGGTGCAGTACTTC. Its protein is CASSSPRVQYF.